The present entry profiles one TCR beta chain with its context. Its antigen remains unknown. The data were taken from a study of T cell responses to AZD1222 COVID-19 vaccine. This table comes from immunoSEQ multiplex PCR, and its TCRdb copy is limited to in-frame clones, with some not included. The sample lists about 110,000 clones, 87% occurring once. Second doses that came at about 4 or about 12 weeks were put together. This CDR3 has 11 amino acids. V was trimmed by 5 bases and J by 11 bases, leaving 9 bases between them. Germline V gene data show CDR1 as LGHDT and CDR2 as YNNKEL (reference sequence). Study-wide findings and caveats: Spike-specific TCRs gained breadth and depth after people received two AZD1222 doses. Spike was spanned by vaccine-associated CD4 TCRs, with dominance at 160-218 and 743-854. Females outnumbered males among donors, who were mostly white British; clonal diversity was possibly underestimated.

The rearrangement links TRBV3-1 (or the pseudogene TRBV3-2) to TRBJ1-4, with D unclear. This TCR was sampled from an adult who received the AZD1222 COVID-19 vaccine. The input for sequencing was peripheral blood, taken 28 days after the second AZD1222 dose. CDR3 amino acids: CASSDSRKLFF. The CDR3 DNA reads as TGTGCCAGCAGCGACTCACGGAAACTGTTTTTT.